These 5 T cell receptor beta chains came from one sample sequenced in a study of CD8+ T cells in alopecia areata. Extraction and reverse transcription of RNA yielded cDNA as the sequencing template. TCRdb's copy holds only in-frame clones and misses some; the assay was immunoSEQ multiplex PCR. The repertoire holds 95,000 to 100,000 clones, with around 55% as singletons. Treatment specified: oral pan-JAK inhibitor, 5-10 mg twice daily. The sequencing used CD8+ T cells sorted from blood, collected at week 4, from a patient treated with tofacitinib. The source is a human donor with alopecia areata.

This chain links TRBV6-5 with TRBJ2-1, with 8 bases that match TRBD1. Per the germline V gene, CDR1 is MNHEY and CDR2 is SVGAGI. V gave up 6 bases and J gave up 4 bases; unmatched junction bases: 8. The CDR3 runs 15 residues. The CDR3, as DNA: TGTGCCAGCAGCCGACTAGGACAGGGTTACAATGAGCAGTTCTTC. It specifies CASSRLGQGYNEQFF.

The chain has TRBV4-1 and TRBJ2-3; D not certain. The length of the CDR3 is 16 residues. CDR1 MGHRA and CDR2 YSYEKL come from the germline V gene. Between the trimmed V and J ends, which lost 0 bases and 0 bases, there was a span of 10 bases. DNA of the CDR3: TGCGCCAGCAGCCAAGAGGCAGCTCTGAGCACAGATACGCAGTATTTT. Encoded protein: CASSQEAALSTDTQYF.

V usage is TRBV6-1 and J usage is TRBJ2-1, with TRBD2 matching 7 bases. Trimming took 7 bases from V and 4 from J; bases not matched to a gene: 7. The germline V gene encodes CDR1 MNHNS and CDR2 SASEGT. This CDR3 has 14 residues. CDR3 coding DNA: TGTGCCAGCAATGATTGGCGGGGGTACAATGAGCAGTTCTTC. It specifies CASNDWRGYNEQFF.

The chain couples TRBV27 to TRBJ2-7, with TRBD1 matching over 8 bases. Germline V gene lookup returns CDR1 MNHEY and CDR2 SMNVEV (reference sequence). This CDR3 contains 16 residues. V shed 6 bases and J 2 bases; nucleotides not matched to a gene: 12. The CDR3 loop is CASSTKFRTGPYEQYF. The DNA of the CDR3 is TGTGCCAGCAGCACGAAATTTCGGACAGGGCCCTACGAGCAGTACTTC.

The chain is built from TRBV30 and TRBJ2-5; possible D gene TRBD2, 5 bases. This CDR3 region has 13 residues. Germline V lookup: CDR1 GTSNPN, CDR2 SVGIG (reference sequence). With 5 bases removed from V and 0 bases from J, the gap between germline ends came to 10 bases. The CDR3 sequence: CAWGLKYQETQYF. The CDR3 coding sequence is TGTGCCTGGGGACTCAAGTACCAAGAGACCCAGTACTTC.